This T cell receptor (beta chain) was sequenced for a study of graft-versus-host responses after intestinal transplantation. Study-wide background: Among the recipients, transplants were multivisceral, liver-intestinal, or isolated intestinal.

Deletions cut 3 bases from V and 2 bases from J, with 10 bases between. This CDR3 region has 14 residues. Germline lookup yields CDR1 SGHTA and CDR2 FQGTGA. With respect to this clone: Its specificity is not known.

The assay was immunoSEQ multiplex PCR, and TCRdb's table has in-frame clones only and misses some. The table lists about 90,000 clones, roughly 92% of them singletons. The chain recombines TRBV7-3 with TRBJ2-5, with D possibly called TRBD1 or TRBD2 (6 bases each). This receptor was obtained from a human donor who received an intestinal transplant. The source material was unstimulated CD4+ T cells sorted from spleen or lymph node cells, sampled before intestinal transplant. For the CDR3, the DNA is TGTGCCAGCAGCTTCAAGGGGGGACAAGAGACCCAGTACTTC. It codes for CASSFKGGQETQYF.